This T cell receptor (beta chain) was recovered during a study of Ad26.COV2.S vaccination and SARS-CoV-2 variants. At the level of the study: Donor joined the COV1001 Ad26.COV2.S trial arm.

Method: immunoSEQ multiplex PCR; TCRdb's copy keeps in-frame clones and lacks some. The sample records roughly 460,000 clones, about nine tenths being singletons. This sample's treatment: over 15 received Ad26.COV2.S at low or high dose, single or two shots; about 5 received placebo; per-sample allocation not given. The study sampled participants on day 63 after the first vaccine or placebo injection. Worth noting for this clone: The antigen is undetermined.

Study results and limitations: Vaccine and placebo recipients had comparable breadth of non-spike TCRs. Possible underestimation of total T cell responses by the TCR breadth and depth analyses was noted. After vaccination, reports described spike-specific CD8+ and CD4+ T cell responses as showing substantial breadth.

The source was peripheral blood, collected in a trial of Ad26.COV2.S vaccine versus placebo. This sequence originates from a person between 18 and 65 years old who received the Ad26.COV2.S COVID-19 vaccine or a placebo.

The CDR3 reads CASSLPGLAGGPHEQFF. The CDR3 DNA sequence: TGTGCCAGCAGTTTACCGGGACTAGCGGGAGGGCCGCATGAGCAGTTCTTC. The rearrangement links TRBV27 to TRBJ2-1, with 16 bases lining up with TRBD2. The CDR3 is 17 amino acids. Germline V gene data show CDR1 as MNHEY and CDR2 as SMNVEV (reference sequence). J gave up 8 bases and V 2 bases, and 6 bases lay outside the gene matches.